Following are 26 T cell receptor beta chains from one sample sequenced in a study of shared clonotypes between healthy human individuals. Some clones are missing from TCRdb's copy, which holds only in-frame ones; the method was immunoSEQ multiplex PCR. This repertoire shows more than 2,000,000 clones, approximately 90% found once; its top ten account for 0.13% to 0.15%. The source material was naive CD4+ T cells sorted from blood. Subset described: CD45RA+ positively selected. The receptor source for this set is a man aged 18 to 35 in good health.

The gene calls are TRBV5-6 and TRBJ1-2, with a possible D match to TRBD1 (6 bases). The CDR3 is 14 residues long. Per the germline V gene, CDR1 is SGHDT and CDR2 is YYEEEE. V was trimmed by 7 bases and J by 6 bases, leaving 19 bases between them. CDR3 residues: CASGIQGWDHGYTF. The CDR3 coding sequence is TGTGCCAGCGGAATACAGGGATGGGACCATGGCTACACCTTC.

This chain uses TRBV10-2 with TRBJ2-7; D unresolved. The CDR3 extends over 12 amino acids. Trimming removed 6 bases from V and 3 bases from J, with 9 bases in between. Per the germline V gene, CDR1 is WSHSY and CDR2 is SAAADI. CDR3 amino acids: CASRADNYEQYF. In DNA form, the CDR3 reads TGCGCCAGCAGGGCCGATAACTACGAGCAGTACTTC.

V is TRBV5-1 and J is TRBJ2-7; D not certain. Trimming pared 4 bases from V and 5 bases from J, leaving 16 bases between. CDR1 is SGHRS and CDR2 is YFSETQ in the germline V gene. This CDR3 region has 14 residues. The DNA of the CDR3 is TGCGCCAGCAGCGCTTACAGAGATCGCGACGAGCAGTACTTC. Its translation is CASSAYRDRDEQYF.

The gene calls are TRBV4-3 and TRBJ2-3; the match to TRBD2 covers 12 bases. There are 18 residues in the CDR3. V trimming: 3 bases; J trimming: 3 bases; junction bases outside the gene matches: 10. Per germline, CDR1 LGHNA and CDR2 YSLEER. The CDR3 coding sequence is TGCGCCAGCAGCCAGGGGCTAGCGGGAGGGCCAACGACAGATACGCAGTATTTT. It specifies CASSQGLAGGPTTDTQYF.

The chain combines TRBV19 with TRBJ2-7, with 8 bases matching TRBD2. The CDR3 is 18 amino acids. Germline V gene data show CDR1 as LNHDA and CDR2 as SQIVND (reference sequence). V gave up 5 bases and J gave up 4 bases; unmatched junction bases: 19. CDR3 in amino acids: CASSLTIRVAGIWYEQYF. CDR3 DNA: TGTGCCAGTAGTCTCACAATTAGAGTAGCGGGGATTTGGTACGAGCAGTACTTC.

This CDR3 is CASSDLGERFGQPQHF. The CDR3 bases are TGTGCCAGTAGTGATCTCGGGGAGAGGTTCGGTCAGCCCCAGCATTTT. This chain uses TRBV19 with TRBJ1-5; D uncertain. The V end lost 5 bases, the J end lost 6 bases, and 20 bases lay between the germline ends. Germline lookup yields CDR1 LNHDA and CDR2 SQIVND (reference sequence). The CDR3 spans 16 residues.

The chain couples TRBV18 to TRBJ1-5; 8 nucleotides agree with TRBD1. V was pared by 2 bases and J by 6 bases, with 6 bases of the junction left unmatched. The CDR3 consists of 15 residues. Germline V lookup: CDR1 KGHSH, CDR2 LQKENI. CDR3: CASSPSGQAVQPQHF. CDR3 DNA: TGTGCCAGCTCACCATCGGGACAGGCCGTTCAGCCCCAGCATTTT.

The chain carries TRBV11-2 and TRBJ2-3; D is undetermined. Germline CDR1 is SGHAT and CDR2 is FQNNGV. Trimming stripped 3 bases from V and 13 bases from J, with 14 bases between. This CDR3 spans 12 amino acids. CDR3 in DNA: TGTGCCAGCAGCTTCGATGTCCCGAGAAAGTATTTT. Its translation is CASSFDVPRKYF.

CDR3 sequence reads: CAIHLGQGSYEQYF. The CDR3 bases are TGTGCCATTCACCTGGGACAGGGGTCCTACGAGCAGTACTTC. The rearrangement joins TRBV6-1 to TRBJ2-7; 10 bases map to TRBD1. The CDR3 has 14 amino acids. Losses at the gene ends were 10 bases for V and 1 base for J; bases not matched to a gene: 7. Per the germline V gene, CDR1 is MNHNS and CDR2 is SASEGT.

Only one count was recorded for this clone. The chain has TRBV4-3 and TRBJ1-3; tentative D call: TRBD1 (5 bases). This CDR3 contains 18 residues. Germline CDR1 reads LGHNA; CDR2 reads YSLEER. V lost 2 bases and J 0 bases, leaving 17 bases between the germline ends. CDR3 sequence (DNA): TGCGCCAGCAGCCAATCCAGCCTTGCGGGGGGCTCTGGAAACACCATATATTTT. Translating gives CASSQSSLAGGSGNTIYF.

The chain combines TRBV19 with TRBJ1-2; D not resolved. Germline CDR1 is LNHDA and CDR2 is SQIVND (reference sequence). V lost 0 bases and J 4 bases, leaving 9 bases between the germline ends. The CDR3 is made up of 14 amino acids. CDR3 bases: TGTGCCAGTAGTATAGATCTTGTGACCTATGGCTACACCTTC. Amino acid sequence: CASSIDLVTYGYTF.

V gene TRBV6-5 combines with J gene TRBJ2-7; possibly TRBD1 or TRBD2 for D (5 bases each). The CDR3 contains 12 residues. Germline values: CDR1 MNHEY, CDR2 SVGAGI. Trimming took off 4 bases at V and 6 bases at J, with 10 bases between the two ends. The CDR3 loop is CASSSTGTEQYF. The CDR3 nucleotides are TGTGCCAGCAGTTCGACGGGGACCGAGCAGTACTTC.

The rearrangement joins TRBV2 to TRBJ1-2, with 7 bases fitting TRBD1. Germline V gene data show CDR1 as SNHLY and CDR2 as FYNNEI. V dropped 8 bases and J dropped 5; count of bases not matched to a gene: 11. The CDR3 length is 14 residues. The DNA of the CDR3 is TGTGCCAGCGGGGGGCCCCGGGACAGATATGGCTACACCTTC. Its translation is CASGGPRDRYGYTF. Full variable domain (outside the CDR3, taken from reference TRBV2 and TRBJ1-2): EPEVTQTPSHQVTQMGQEVILRCVPISNHLYFYWYRQILGQKVEFLVSFYNNEISEKSEIFDDQFSVERPDGSNFTLKIRSTKLEDSAMYFCASGGPRDRYGYTFGSGTRLTVV.

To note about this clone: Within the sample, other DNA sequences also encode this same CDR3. The CDR3 region is CASSYVQETQYF. The CDR3, as DNA: TGTGCCAGCAGTTACGTTCAAGAGACCCAGTACTTC. The rearrangement uses TRBV6-6 and TRBJ2-5; no reliable D call. This CDR3 has 12 amino acids. Trimming stripped 2 bases from V and 2 bases from J, with 3 bases between. CDR1 is MNHNY and CDR2 is SVGAGI in the germline V gene (reference sequence).

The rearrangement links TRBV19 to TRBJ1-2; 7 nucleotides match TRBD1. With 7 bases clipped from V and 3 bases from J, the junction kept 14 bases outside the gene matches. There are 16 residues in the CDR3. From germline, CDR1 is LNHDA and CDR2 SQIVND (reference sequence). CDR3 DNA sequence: TGTGCCAGTACTTCCACCCGGGACAGTCTATACTATGGCTACACCTTC. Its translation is CASTSTRDSLYYGYTF.

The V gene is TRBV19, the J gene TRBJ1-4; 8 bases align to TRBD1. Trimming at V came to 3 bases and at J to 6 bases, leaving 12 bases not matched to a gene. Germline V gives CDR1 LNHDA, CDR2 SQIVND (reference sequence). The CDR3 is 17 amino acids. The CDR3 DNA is TGTGCCAGTAGTATCCTTGCCCAGGGGGCAGGCTATGAAAAACTGTTTTTT. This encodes CASSILAQGAGYEKLFF.

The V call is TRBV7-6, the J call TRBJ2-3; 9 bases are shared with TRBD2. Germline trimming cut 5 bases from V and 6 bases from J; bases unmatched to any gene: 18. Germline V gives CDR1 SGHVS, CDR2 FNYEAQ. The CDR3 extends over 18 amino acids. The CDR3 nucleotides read TGTGCCAGCAGCCCCCTCCCTGGACGGGCGGGAGGGCCTGATACGCAGTATTTT. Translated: CASSPLPGRAGGPDTQYF. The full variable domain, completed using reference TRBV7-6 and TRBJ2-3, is GAGVSQSPRYKVTKRGQDVALRCDPISGHVSLYWYRQALGQGPEFLTYFNYEAQQDKSGLPNDRFSAERPEGSISTLTIQRTEQRDSAMYRCASSPLPGRAGGPDTQYFGPGTRLTVL.

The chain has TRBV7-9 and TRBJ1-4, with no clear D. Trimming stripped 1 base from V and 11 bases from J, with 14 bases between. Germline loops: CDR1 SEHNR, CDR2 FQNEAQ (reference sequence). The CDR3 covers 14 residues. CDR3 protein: CASSLVRTGGKLFF. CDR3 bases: TGTGCCAGCAGCTTAGTCAGGACGGGTGGGAAACTGTTTTTT.

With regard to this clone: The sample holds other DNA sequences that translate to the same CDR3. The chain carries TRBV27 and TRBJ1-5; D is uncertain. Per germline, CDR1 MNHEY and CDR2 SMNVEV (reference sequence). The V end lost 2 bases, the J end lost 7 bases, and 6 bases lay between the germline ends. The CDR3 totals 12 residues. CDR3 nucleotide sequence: TGTGCCAGCAGTTTACGGGGACAGCCCCAGCATTTT. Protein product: CASSLRGQPQHF.

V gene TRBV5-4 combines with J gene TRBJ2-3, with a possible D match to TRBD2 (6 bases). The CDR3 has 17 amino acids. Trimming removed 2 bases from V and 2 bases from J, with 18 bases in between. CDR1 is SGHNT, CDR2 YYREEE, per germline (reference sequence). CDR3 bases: TGTGCCAGCAGCTTCCCCCGGGACTCCTATTCCACAGATACGCAGTATTTT. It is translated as CASSFPRDSYSTDTQYF.

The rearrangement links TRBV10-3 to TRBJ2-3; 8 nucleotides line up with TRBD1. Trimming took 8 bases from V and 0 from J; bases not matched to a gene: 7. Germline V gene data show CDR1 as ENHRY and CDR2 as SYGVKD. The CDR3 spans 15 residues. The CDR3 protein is CAIGDRGNSTDTQYF. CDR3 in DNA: TGTGCCATCGGAGACAGGGGCAACAGCACAGATACGCAGTATTTT.

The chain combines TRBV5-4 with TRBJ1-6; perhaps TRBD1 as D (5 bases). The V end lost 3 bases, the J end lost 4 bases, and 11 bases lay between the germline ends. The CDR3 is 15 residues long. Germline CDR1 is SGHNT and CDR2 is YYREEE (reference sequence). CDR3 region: CASSSPGPYNSPLHF. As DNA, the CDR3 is TGTGCCAGCAGCTCCCCAGGGCCTTATAATTCACCCCTCCACTTT.

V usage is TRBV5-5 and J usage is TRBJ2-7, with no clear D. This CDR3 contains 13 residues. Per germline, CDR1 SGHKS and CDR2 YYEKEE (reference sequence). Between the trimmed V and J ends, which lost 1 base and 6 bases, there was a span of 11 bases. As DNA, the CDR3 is TGTGCCAGCAGCTTGTTTTCCCTCCTCGAGCAGTACTTC. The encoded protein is CASSLFSLLEQYF.

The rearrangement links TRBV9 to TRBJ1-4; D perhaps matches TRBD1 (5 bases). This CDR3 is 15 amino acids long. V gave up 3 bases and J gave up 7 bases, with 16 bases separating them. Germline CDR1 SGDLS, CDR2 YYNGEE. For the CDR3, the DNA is TGTGCCAGCAGCGAGACTTGGGGGGTAGGTGAAAAACTGTTTTTT. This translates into CASSETWGVGEKLFF.

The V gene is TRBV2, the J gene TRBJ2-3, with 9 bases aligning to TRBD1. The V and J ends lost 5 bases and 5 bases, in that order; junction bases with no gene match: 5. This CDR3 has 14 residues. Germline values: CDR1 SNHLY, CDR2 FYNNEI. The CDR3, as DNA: TGTGCCAGCAGTAAACAGGGGGCCGTAGATACGCAGTATTTT. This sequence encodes CASSKQGAVDTQYF.

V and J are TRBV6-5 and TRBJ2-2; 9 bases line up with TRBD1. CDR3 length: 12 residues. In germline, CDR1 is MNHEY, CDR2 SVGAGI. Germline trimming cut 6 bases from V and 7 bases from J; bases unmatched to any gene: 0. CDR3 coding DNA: TGTGCCAGCAGGACAGGGGGCGGGGAGCTGTTTTTT. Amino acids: CASRTGGGELFF.